A selection of T cell receptor beta chains follows, all from one sample in a study of metastatic and nonmetastatic thyroid tumors. TCRdb re-called clones from the PCR reads using MiXCR. Counted here are more than 90,000 clones, roughly an eighth occurring once; the ten biggest clones make up roughly 10%. Sequencing was done on a sample of blood. The receptors stem from a female donor with papillary thyroid cancer or a benign thyroid nodule (not recorded which). Some clones in this sample may be carry-over from other donors' samples. CDR3s include the opening cysteine and the closing phenylalanine or tryptophan. The D gene is left open where the match is weak. Not all rows give a size; the values are once, few, many and, for expanded clones, a class.

abundance: many
v_gene: TRBV20-1
j_gene: TRBJ2-7
d_gene: TRBD1
CDR3nt: TGCAGTGCTACTCCGGGACAGGGTTTGCACTTC
CDR3aa: CSATPGQGLHF

abundance: many
v_gene: TRBV4-2
j_gene: TRBJ2-7
d_gene: .
CDR3nt: TGTGCCAGCAGCCAAGGGGGAAACACAGGCGTTACCGTCTACGAGCAGTACTTC
CDR3aa: CASSQGGNTGVTVYEQYF

abundance: many
v_gene: TRBV5-6
j_gene: TRBJ1-6
d_gene: .
CDR3nt: TGTGCCAGCAGCTCTCTGGGGCTACCCCTCCACTTT
CDR3aa: CASSSLGLPLHF

abundance: many
v_gene: TRBV18
j_gene: TRBJ2-3
d_gene: TRBD1
CDR3nt: TGTGCCAGCTCACCGCGGACAGGCTACAGCACAGATACGCAGTATTTT
CDR3aa: CASSPRTGYSTDTQYF

abundance: .
v_gene: TRBV6-1
j_gene: TRBJ1-5
d_gene: .
CDR3nt: TGTGCCAGCAGTGAAGGGAATGGGCCCAATCAGCCCCAGCACTTT
CDR3aa: CASSEGNGPNQPQHF

abundance: many
v_gene: TRBV10-3
j_gene: TRBJ1-6
d_gene: .
CDR3nt: TGTGCCATCAGTGCGGAGGGGTTCTCACCCCTCCACTTT
CDR3aa: CAISAEGFSPLHF

abundance: many
v_gene: TRBV7-9
j_gene: TRBJ2-5
d_gene: .
CDR3nt: TGTGCCAGCAGCCCTGGGACACAAGAGACCCAGTACTTC
CDR3aa: CASSPGTQETQYF

abundance: many
v_gene: TRBV29-1
j_gene: TRBJ1-1
d_gene: .
CDR3nt: TGCAGCGTTGGTCTGCAGGGGTTTACGAACACTGAAGCTTTCTTT
CDR3aa: CSVGLQGFTNTEAFF

abundance: many
v_gene: TRBV28
j_gene: TRBJ1-3
d_gene: .
CDR3nt: TGTGCCAGCAAAGGGACCGCTGGAAACACCATATATTTT
CDR3aa: CASKGTAGNTIYF

abundance: many
v_gene: TRBV29-1
j_gene: TRBJ1-5
d_gene: .
CDR3nt: TGCAGCGTTGGAGGGGACCAGCCCCAGCATTTT
CDR3aa: CSVGGDQPQHF

abundance: many
v_gene: TRBV6-1
j_gene: TRBJ1-5
d_gene: TRBD1
CDR3nt: TGTGCCAGCAGTGCCTTGACAGGGAGCAATCAGCCCCAGCATTTT
CDR3aa: CASSALTGSNQPQHF

abundance: many
v_gene: TRBV29-1
j_gene: TRBJ2-7
d_gene: TRBD1
CDR3nt: TGCAGCGTGAAAAGGCAGGGGGAAGATGAGCAGTACTTC
CDR3aa: CSVKRQGEDEQYF

abundance: many
v_gene: TRBV7-9
j_gene: TRBJ2-1
d_gene: .
CDR3nt: TGTGCCAGCAGCTTGGGGACGGGCCAGGGTGAGCAGTTCTTC
CDR3aa: CASSLGTGQGEQFF

abundance: many
v_gene: TRBV9
j_gene: TRBJ2-5
d_gene: TRBD2
CDR3nt: TGTGCCAGCAGCGTAGCGGGGGGTACCAGACAGACCCAGTACTTC
CDR3aa: CASSVAGGTRQTQYF

abundance: many
v_gene: TRBV2
j_gene: TRBJ2-2
d_gene: TRBD2
CDR3nt: TGTGCCAGCCGACTAGCGGACAATACCGGGGAGCTGTTTTTT
CDR3aa: CASRLADNTGELFF

abundance: many
v_gene: TRBV5-4
j_gene: TRBJ2-1
d_gene: TRBD2
CDR3nt: TGTGCCAGCAGCTTCCGGGGGGAGAGACTAGCGGGATCCAATGAGCAGTTCTTC
CDR3aa: CASSFRGERLAGSNEQFF

abundance: many
v_gene: TRBV9
j_gene: TRBJ2-7
d_gene: TRBD1
CDR3nt: TGTGCCAGCAGCGTCACAGGGGATTCCTACGAGCAGTACTTC
CDR3aa: CASSVTGDSYEQYF

abundance: .
v_gene: TRBV10-3
j_gene: TRBJ2-1
d_gene: TRBD2
CDR3nt: TGTGCCATCAGTGAGCGGGAGGGCCATAATGAGCAGTTCTTC
CDR3aa: CAISEREGHNEQFF

abundance: .
v_gene: TRBV28
j_gene: TRBJ2-1
d_gene: TRBD2
CDR3nt: TGTGCCAGCAGGCCTAGCGGACGATACAATGAGCAGTTCTTC
CDR3aa: CASRPSGRYNEQFF

abundance: many
v_gene: TRBV12-3/TRBV12-4
j_gene: TRBJ2-7
d_gene: .
CDR3nt: TGTGCCAGCAGTCTGACATGGGCATACGAGCAGTACTTC
CDR3aa: CASSLTWAYEQYF

abundance: many
v_gene: TRBV27
j_gene: TRBJ2-1
d_gene: TRBD2
CDR3nt: TGTGCCAGCAGCCGATCACCTCTACTAGCGGGAGCCTACAATGAGCAGTTCTTC
CDR3aa: CASSRSPLLAGAYNEQFF

abundance: .
v_gene: TRBV20-1
j_gene: TRBJ1-5
d_gene: TRBD1
CDR3nt: TGCAGTGCTCATGGACAGGGAAGAGTCAATCATCCCCAGCATTTT
CDR3aa: CSAHGQGRVNHPQHF

abundance: many
v_gene: TRBV15
j_gene: TRBJ2-1
d_gene: TRBD2
CDR3nt: TGTGCCACCAGCAGAGAGTCTAGCGGGAAGTCGTACAATGAGCAGTTCTTC
CDR3aa: CATSRESSGKSYNEQFF

abundance: many
v_gene: TRBV6-1
j_gene: TRBJ1-6
d_gene: TRBD1
CDR3nt: TGTGCCAGCAGGAACCCGGGACAGGGCAATTCACCCCTCCACTTC
CDR3aa: CASRNPGQGNSPLHF

abundance: many
v_gene: TRBV19
j_gene: TRBJ1-1
d_gene: .
CDR3nt: TGTGCCAGTAGTATATCCAGGGTTACTGAAGCTTTCTTT
CDR3aa: CASSISRVTEAFF